This TCR beta chain came from a study of blood T cell repertoires in COVID-19. Across the study: COVID-19 samples from acute and convalescent phases originated in the United States, Italy and Spain. Nucleic acid was either cDNA or gDNA, and it came from T cells, B-cell-depleted T cells, or PBMCs.

In the original analysis: Amplification of reference gene primers was used by the study to estimate nucleated cell counts. Clones were sequenced by immunoSEQ multiplex PCR, and TCRdb holds only the in-frame ones, with some missing. That table is the source of V, J and clone size, and D and trimming were worked out from the DNA. The sample lists about 310,000 clones; 85% to 90% were seen once. The CDR3 covers 15 residues. V lost 7 bases, J lost 4 bases, and 17 bases lay in between. Germline-derived CDR1 and CDR2 are MNHNY and SVGAGI (reference sequence). Participant-reported clinical history was the basis for cohort assignment.

This clonotype was obtained from a woman between 18 and 29 years old with acute COVID-19. The chain carries TRBV6-6 and TRBJ1-5; D gene ambiguous. Sample: PBMCs or T cells enriched from blood (not recorded which). CDR3 region: CASILKARGNQPQHF. The CDR3 region has the DNA TGTGCCAGCATCCTTAAGGCTAGAGGAAATCAGCCCCAGCATTTT.